The 24 T cell receptor beta chains given below trace back to one sample, sequenced in a study of T-cell reconstitution after alpha-beta-depleted transplantation in children. Unique molecular identifiers were incorporated into the prepared TCRbeta library. TCRdb recomputed calls from the PCR reads with MiXCR, one row per CDR3 protein. This sample has 250,000 or so distinct CDR3 sequences, with roughly 7.7% found just once. Sample: PBMCs, mostly from graft donor cells, taken 180 days after TCRalphabeta/CD19-depleted stem cell transplant. The receptors shown here come from a male patient aged 10-17 years who had a stem cell transplant for acute lymphoblastic leukemia, so the T cells may come from the graft donor.

This clonotype was seen ten or more times. The J gene is TRBJ1-4, the V gene TRBV7-2; D is perhaps TRBD1 (5 bases). The CDR3 covers 16 residues. Germline V gene sequence: CDR1 SGHTA, CDR2 FQGNSA. Deletions cut 4 bases from V and 12 bases from J, with 24 bases between. DNA for the CDR3: TGTGCCAGCAGCTCGGACCGGACACTTAATGTGGGGGAACTGTTTTTT. This codes for CASSSDRTLNVGELFF.

This clonotype was seen many times. This chain links TRBV19 with TRBJ1-5; 8 bases fit TRBD1. CDR3 length: 14 amino acids. The germline V gene has CDR1 LNHDA and CDR2 SQIVND (reference sequence). Trimming took 4 bases from V and 1 from J; bases not matched to a gene: 0. The CDR3 spells CASSRTGSNQPQHF. The CDR3 bases are TGTGCCAGTAGTAGGACAGGGAGCAATCAGCCCCAGCATTTT. The entire variable domain, with the rest obtained from reference TRBV19 and TRBJ1-5, is as follows: DGGITQSPKYLFRKEGQNVTLSCEQNLNHDAMYWYRQDPGQGLRLIYYSQIVNDFQKGDIAEGYSVSREKKESFPLTVTSAQKNPTAFYLCASSRTGSNQPQHFGDGTRLSIL.

This clonotype was detected only a few times. The V call is TRBV20-1, the J call TRBJ2-1, with D perhaps matching TRBD2 (5 bases). Trimming stripped 0 bases from V and 6 bases from J, with 12 bases between. The CDR3 has 14 residues. Germline loops: CDR1 DFQATT, CDR2 SNEGSKA (reference sequence). The CDR3: CSARDGERLNEQFF. The CDR3 DNA reads TGCAGTGCTAGAGATGGGGAGCGCCTCAATGAGCAGTTCTTC.

The chain recombines TRBV20-1 with TRBJ2-3; TRBD2 matches at 8 bases. The V gene end was trimmed by 0 bases and the J gene end by 0 bases; junction bases not matched to a gene: 8. The germline gives CDR1 DFQATT, CDR2 SNEGSKA (reference sequence). The CDR3 loop spans 17 amino acids. The CDR3 DNA is TGCAGTGCTAGAGACCACGCTAGCGGGTCAAGCACAGATACGCAGTATTTT. Amino acids: CSARDHASGSSTDTQYF.

This clonotype showed up many times. The junction departs from germline at one end; a sequencing error may be responsible. The CDR3 region has the DNA TGTGCCAGCAGTACGGGACAGGGCTGGGAGCCGTACTTC. Amino acid sequence: CASSTGQGWEPYF. The rearrangement joins TRBV6-2 or TRBV6-3 to TRBJ2-7; 9 bases agree with TRBD1. Germline values: CDR1 MNHEY, CDR2 SVGEGT. The CDR3 covers 13 residues.

The sample holds many counts of this clonotype. The chain joins TRBV18 to TRBJ1-4; D gene unclear. CDR1 is KGHSH and CDR2 is LQKENI in the germline V gene. The CDR3 length is 16 residues. With 5 bases removed from V and 7 bases from J, the gap between germline ends came to 20 bases. The CDR3 is CASSTHRRRYGEKLFF. CDR3 DNA sequence: TGTGCCAGCTCAACACATCGGAGGCGTTACGGTGAAAAACTGTTTTTT.

This clonotype has at least ten counts. V is TRBV27 and J is TRBJ2-1, with D perhaps TRBD1 or TRBD2 (6 bases each). The CDR3 runs 16 residues. Trimming took 6 bases from V and 7 from J, leaving 22 bases between them. Germline-derived CDR1 and CDR2 are MNHEY and SMNVEV (reference sequence). The CDR3 is CASREVGGLAWNEQFF. In DNA form, the CDR3 reads TGTGCCAGCAGGGAGGTGGGGGGCCTAGCGTGGAATGAGCAGTTCTTC.

In its sample, this clonotype was seen many times. The chain uses TRBV28 and TRBJ1-5; D unclear. The V end lost 7 bases, the J end lost 1 base, and 5 bases lay between the germline ends. The CDR3 totals 12 residues. The germline CDR1 and CDR2 sequences are MDHEN and SYDVKM. The CDR3 loop reads CASKLSNQPQHF. In DNA, the CDR3 is TGTGCCAGCAAGCTAAGCAATCAGCCCCAGCATTTT. Combining the CDR3 with reference TRBV28 and TRBJ1-5 gives the whole variable domain DVKVTQSSRYLVKRTGEKVFLECVQDMDHENMFWYRQDPGLGLRLIYFSYDVKMKEKGDIPEGYSVSREKKERFSLILESASTNQTSMYLCASKLSNQPQHFGDGTRLSIL.

This clonotype was counted only a few times. The chain combines TRBV20-1 with TRBJ2-2; 11 bases are a match to TRBD2. After removal of 5 bases from V and 3 bases from J, the junction contained 8 bases not matched to a gene. Germline V gives CDR1 DFQATT, CDR2 SNEGSKA (reference sequence). The CDR3 sequence is 16 residues long. CDR3 in amino acids: CSASLAGGRDTGELFF. The CDR3 nucleotides are TGCAGTGCTTCTTTAGCGGGGGGGCGGGACACCGGGGAGCTGTTTTTT.

The rearrangement links TRBV6-1 to TRBJ1-6, with D unresolved. Trimming shortened V by 8 bases and J by 9 bases, and 17 bases separated the two germline ends. CDR1 is MNHNS, CDR2 SASEGT, per germline. There are 14 residues in the CDR3. The CDR3 DNA reads as TGTGCCAGCCATACTTCTGTGGTTTTTTCACCCCTCCACTTT. Translation gives CASHTSVVFSPLHF.

The genes are TRBV10-3 and TRBJ2-7, with TRBD2 matching 11 bases. V lost 8 bases and J lost 1; bases outside the gene matches: 22. CDR3 length equals 20 residues. The germline V gene encodes CDR1 ENHRY and CDR2 SYGVKD. The CDR3 DNA sequence: TGTGCCATCGAGCGGGAGACTACTAGCGGGGGCTCCCACCTATCCTACGAGCAGTACTTC. Residues: CAIERETTSGGSHLSYEQYF.

For this clonotype: A read error is possible here, since a much larger clone lies one base away. The chain joins TRBV6-1 to TRBJ1-5; D is unresolved. CDR1 and CDR2 from the germline V gene are MNHNS and SASEGT. The CDR3 loop spans 12 amino acids. Here the CDR3 reads CAISEWRQPQHF. Here the CDR3 DNA reads TGTGCCATCAGTGAATGGCGGCAGCCCCAGCATTTT.

This clonotype came up many times. The gene calls are TRBV27 and TRBJ1-6; perhaps TRBD1 as D (5 bases). Trimming stripped 3 bases from V and 9 bases from J, with 15 bases between. Germline CDR1 MNHEY, CDR2 SMNVEV (reference sequence). The CDR3 consists of 15 residues. DNA of the CDR3: TGTGCCAGCAGTTTCGGGCAGGGCAGACGTTCACCCCTCCACTTT. Protein: CASSFGQGRRSPLHF.

Of note for this clonotype: This may come from a read error, since a much larger clone is one base off. The rearrangement links TRBV7-2 to TRBJ1-5, with 7 bases aligning to TRBD1. Unmatched junction bases numbered 10, after V lost 5 bases and J lost 3 bases. This CDR3 spans 16 amino acids. The germline V gene has CDR1 SGHTA and CDR2 FQGNSA. This CDR3 reads CASSQGLDRSNQPQHF. For the CDR3, the DNA is TGTGCCAGCAGCCAAGGGCTGGACAGGTCCAATCAGCCCCAGCATTTT.

This clonotype showed up many times. J is TRBJ2-2 and V is TRBV9, with 8 bases matching TRBD1. Germline trimming cut 3 bases from V and 6 bases from J; bases unmatched to any gene: 4. Germline lookup yields CDR1 SGDLS and CDR2 YYNGEE. The CDR3 contains 14 residues. In DNA form, the CDR3 reads TGTGCCAGCAGCGCGTTACAGGGGGCCGGGGAGCTGTTTTTT. Amino acid sequence: CASSALQGAGELFF.

In regard to this clonotype: A clone one base away is much larger, so this may be a read error. This chain uses TRBV20-1 with TRBJ2-7, with 8 bases lining up with TRBD1. Germline V gives CDR1 DFQATT, CDR2 SNEGSKA (reference sequence). Losses at the gene ends were 5 bases for V and 3 bases for J; bases not matched to a gene: 12. The CDR3 has 15 amino acids. The DNA of the CDR3 is TGCAGTGCTCCTCAGCCGGGACAGGCCGGCTACGAGCAGTACTTC. This codes for CSAPQPGQAGYEQYF.

This sequence joins TRBV4-2 and TRBJ2-1; possibly TRBD2 for D (6 bases). V shed 0 bases and J shed 0 bases, with 12 bases lying between them. CDR1 and CDR2 from the germline V gene are LGHNA and YNFKEQ. This CDR3 is built from 17 residues. DNA of the CDR3: TGTGCCAGCAGCCAAGACGTAGCGGCCAGCTCCTACAATGAGCAGTTCTTC. This codes for CASSQDVAASSYNEQFF.

This clonotype was found many times. The genes are TRBV15 and TRBJ1-2; D is undetermined. The CDR3 is made up of 12 amino acids. With 4 bases removed from V and 10 bases from J, the gap between germline ends came to 13 bases. Looked up from germline, CDR1 is LNHNV and CDR2 is YYDKDF (reference sequence). CDR3 bases: TGTGCCACCAGCACCCGGCCGGCAAACTACACCTTC. Amino acids: CATSTRPANYTF.

This clonotype came up many times. V gene TRBV5-1 combines with J gene TRBJ2-7; TRBD1 agrees at 8 bases. This CDR3 is built from 16 residues. Germline loops: CDR1 SGHRS, CDR2 YFSETQ. With 0 bases clipped from V and 6 bases from J, the junction kept 11 bases outside the gene matches. The CDR3 DNA reads TGCGCCAGCAGCTTGGTCACCGGGACAGGAATGAGCGAGCAGTACTTC. Its protein product is CASSLVTGTGMSEQYF.

This clonotype was recorded many times. The chain has TRBV20-1 and TRBJ1-1; 7 nucleotides align to TRBD1. V lost 6 bases to trimming and J lost 0 bases; unmatched junction nucleotides: 13. CDR1 is DFQATT and CDR2 is SNEGSKA in the germline V gene (reference sequence). This CDR3 region has 16 residues. CDR3 DNA: TGCAGTGCATCGCATCCAGGGGGGGTAATGAACACTGAAGCTTTCTTT. Translating it yields CSASHPGGVMNTEAFF.

The V gene is TRBV5-4, the J gene TRBJ1-4; no firm D call. V lost 0 bases to trimming and J lost 4 bases, with 22 bases between them. The CDR3 loop spans 19 amino acids. CDR1 and CDR2 from the germline V gene are SGHNT and YYREEE (reference sequence). CDR3 sequence reads: CASSLGLQCSALLNEKLFF. In DNA form, the CDR3 reads TGTGCCAGCAGCTTGGGGCTACAGTGCTCGGCGCTCCTTAATGAAAAACTGTTTTTT.

This clonotype was recorded many times. The rearrangement links TRBV4-2 to TRBJ2-7; 7 bases match TRBD2. Germline V gene sequence: CDR1 LGHNA, CDR2 YNFKEQ. CDR3 size: 18 residues. V lost 4 bases, J lost 0 bases, and 15 bases stayed unmatched. DNA of the CDR3: TGTGCCAGCAGCCCCCTAACTAGCCGCGGGAGTTCCTCCTACGAGCAGTACTTC. Translating it yields CASSPLTSRGSSSYEQYF.

This clonotype was seen ten or more times. The chain employs TRBV19 and TRBJ1-1; D unclear. This CDR3 is built from 15 residues. The germline gives CDR1 LNHDA, CDR2 SQIVND (reference sequence). The ends were cut back, 7 bases at V and 2 bases at J, with 17 bases in the middle. In DNA form, the CDR3 reads TGTGCCAGTATTCCTCCGGGGAGATCCAACACTGAAGCTTTCTTT. This sequence encodes CASIPPGRSNTEAFF. Full variable domain (remainder filled in from reference TRBV19 and TRBJ1-1): DGGITQSPKYLFRKEGQNVTLSCEQNLNHDAMYWYRQDPGQGLRLIYYSQIVNDFQKGDIAEGYSVSREKKESFPLTVTSAQKNPTAFYLCASIPPGRSNTEAFFGQGTRLTVV.

The gene calls are TRBV12-3 or TRBV12-4 and TRBJ1-2, with 11 bases that match TRBD1. J gave up 8 bases and V 2 bases, and 4 bases lay outside the gene matches. The CDR3 loop spans 14 amino acids. CDR3: CASSLIGTGGGYTF. In DNA form, the CDR3 reads TGTGCCAGCAGTTTAATTGGGACAGGGGGAGGCTACACCTTC.